This TCR beta chain was documented in a study of siplizumab effects on memory and regulatory T cells. Study outcomes and limitations: Unstimulated subsets were the mapping target of only a minor fraction of alloreactive clones. Naive-or-memory phenotypes were unassignable for roughly 75-96% of proliferating CD4+ or CD8+ clones. Greater diversity than memory cells seemed evident in naive T cells, which also appeared to be major alloresponse contributors.

Assays examined 80,000 to 100,000 TCR templates per sample. Method: immunoSEQ multiplex PCR; TCRdb's copy keeps in-frame clones and lacks some. Of about 87,000 clones in the sample, about nine tenths were seen once. With respect to this clone: No antigen is known for it.

The CDR3 runs to 15 residues. Germline values: CDR1 MNHNY, CDR2 SVGAGI (reference sequence). Trimming took 6 bases from V and 7 from J, leaving 18 bases between them. The receptor's source is a human donor in good health. The V gene is TRBV6-6, the J gene TRBJ1-4; D might be TRBD1 (6 bases). Sequenced input: CD4+ T cells sorted from blood. The CDR3, as DNA: TGTGCCAGCAGCTCCCAGGGGTATAGTAGTGAAAAACTGTTTTTT. It codes for CASSSQGYSSEKLFF.